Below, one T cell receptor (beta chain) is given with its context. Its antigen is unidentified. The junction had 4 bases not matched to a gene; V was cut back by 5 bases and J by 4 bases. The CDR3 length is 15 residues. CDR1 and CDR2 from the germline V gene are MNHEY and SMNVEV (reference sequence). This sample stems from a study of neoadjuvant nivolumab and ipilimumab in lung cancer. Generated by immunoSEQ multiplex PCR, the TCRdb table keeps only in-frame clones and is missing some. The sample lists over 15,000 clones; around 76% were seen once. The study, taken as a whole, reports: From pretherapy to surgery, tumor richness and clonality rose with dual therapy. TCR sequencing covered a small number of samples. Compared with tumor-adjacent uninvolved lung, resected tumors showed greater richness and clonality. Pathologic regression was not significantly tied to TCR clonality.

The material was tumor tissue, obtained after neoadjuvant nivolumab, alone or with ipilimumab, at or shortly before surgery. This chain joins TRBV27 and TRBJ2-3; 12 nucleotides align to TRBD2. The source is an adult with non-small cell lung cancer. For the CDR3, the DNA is TGTGCCAGCAGTCCTAGCGGGGGGGCCGCAGATACGCAGTATTTT. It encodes CASSPSGGAADTQYF.